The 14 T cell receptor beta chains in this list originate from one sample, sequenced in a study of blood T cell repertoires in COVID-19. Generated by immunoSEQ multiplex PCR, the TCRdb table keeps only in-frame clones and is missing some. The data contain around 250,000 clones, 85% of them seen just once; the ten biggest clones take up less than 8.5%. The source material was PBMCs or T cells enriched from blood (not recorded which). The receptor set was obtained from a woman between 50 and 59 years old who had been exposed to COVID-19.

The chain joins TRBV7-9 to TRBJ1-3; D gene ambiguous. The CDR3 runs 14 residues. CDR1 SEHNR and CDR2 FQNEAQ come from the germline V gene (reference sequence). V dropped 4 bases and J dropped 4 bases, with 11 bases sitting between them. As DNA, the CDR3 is TGTGCCAGCAGCTCCTCAGGTTGGGGAAACACCATATATTTT. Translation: CASSSSGWGNTIYF.

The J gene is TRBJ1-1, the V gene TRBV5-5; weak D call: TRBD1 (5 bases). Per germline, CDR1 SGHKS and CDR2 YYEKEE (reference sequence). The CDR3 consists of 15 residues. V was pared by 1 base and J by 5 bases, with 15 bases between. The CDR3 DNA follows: TGTGCCAGCAGCTTGATACCCAGGGATGGGACTGAAGCTTTCTTT. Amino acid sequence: CASSLIPRDGTEAFF.

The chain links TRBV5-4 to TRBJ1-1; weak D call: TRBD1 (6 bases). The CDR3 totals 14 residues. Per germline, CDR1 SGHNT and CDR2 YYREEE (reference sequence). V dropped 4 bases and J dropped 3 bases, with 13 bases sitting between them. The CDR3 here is CASSPTGADTEAFF. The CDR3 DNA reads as TGTGCCAGCAGCCCGACAGGCGCGGACACTGAAGCTTTCTTT.

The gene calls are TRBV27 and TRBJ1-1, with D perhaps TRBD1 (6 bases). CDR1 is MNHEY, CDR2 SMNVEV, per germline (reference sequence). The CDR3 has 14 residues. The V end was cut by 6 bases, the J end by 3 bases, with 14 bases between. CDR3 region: CASRDQGPYTEAFF. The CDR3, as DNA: TGTGCCAGCAGGGATCAGGGGCCTTACACTGAAGCTTTCTTT.

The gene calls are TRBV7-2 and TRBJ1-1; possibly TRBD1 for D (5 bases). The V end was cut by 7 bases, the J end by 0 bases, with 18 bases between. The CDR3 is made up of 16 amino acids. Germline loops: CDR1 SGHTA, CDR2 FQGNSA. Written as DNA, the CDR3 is TGTGCCAGCACCCGACGTGCAGGGCCGATGAACACTGAAGCTTTCTTT. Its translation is CASTRRAGPMNTEAFF.

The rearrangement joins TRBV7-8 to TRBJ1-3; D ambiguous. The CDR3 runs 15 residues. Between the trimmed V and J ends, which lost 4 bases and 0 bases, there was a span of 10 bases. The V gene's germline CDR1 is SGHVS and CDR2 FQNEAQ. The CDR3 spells CASSSSVYSGNTIYF. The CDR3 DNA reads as TGTGCCAGCAGCTCCTCCGTATACTCTGGAAACACCATATATTTT.

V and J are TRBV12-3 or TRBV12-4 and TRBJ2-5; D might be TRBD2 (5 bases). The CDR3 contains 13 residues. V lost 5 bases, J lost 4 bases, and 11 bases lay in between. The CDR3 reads CASSLLVTETQYF. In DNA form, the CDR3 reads TGTGCCAGCAGTCTACTAGTCACAGAGACCCAGTACTTC.

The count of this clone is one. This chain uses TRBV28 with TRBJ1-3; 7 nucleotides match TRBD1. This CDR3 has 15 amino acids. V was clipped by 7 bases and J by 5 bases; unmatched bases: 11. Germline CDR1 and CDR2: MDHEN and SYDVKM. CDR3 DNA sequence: TGTGCCAGCATCCTATCAGGGACAGCCCGAAACACCATATATTTT. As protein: CASILSGTARNTIYF.

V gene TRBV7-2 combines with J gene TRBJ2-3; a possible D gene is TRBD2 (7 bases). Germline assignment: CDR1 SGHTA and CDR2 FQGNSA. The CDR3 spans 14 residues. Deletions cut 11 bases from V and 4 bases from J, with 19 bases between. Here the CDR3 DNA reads TGTGCCGGGGGGGTCACAGGGTCGGCAGATACGCAGTATTTT. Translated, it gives CAGGVTGSADTQYF.

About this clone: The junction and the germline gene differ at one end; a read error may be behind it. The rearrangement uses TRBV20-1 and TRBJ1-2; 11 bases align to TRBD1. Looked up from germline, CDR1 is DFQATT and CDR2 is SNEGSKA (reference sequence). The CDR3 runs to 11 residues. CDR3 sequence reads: CSARGTGGTYF. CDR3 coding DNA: TGCAGTGCTAGAGGGACAGGGGGCACTTACTTC.

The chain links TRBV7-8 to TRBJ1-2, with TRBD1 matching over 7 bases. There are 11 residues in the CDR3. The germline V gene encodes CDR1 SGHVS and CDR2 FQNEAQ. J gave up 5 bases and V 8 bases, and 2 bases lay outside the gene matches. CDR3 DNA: TGTGCCAGCGGGACAGATTATGGCTACACCTTC. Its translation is CASGTDYGYTF.

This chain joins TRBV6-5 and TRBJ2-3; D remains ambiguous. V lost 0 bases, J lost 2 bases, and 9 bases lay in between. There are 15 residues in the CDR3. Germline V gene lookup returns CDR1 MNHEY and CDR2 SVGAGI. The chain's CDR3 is CASSYSGPSTDTQYF. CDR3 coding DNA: TGTGCCAGCAGTTACTCTGGGCCCTCCACAGATACGCAGTATTTT.

The CDR3 spells CASSPRQYYGYTF. CDR3 nucleotides: TGTGCCAGCAGCCCACGACAGTACTATGGCTACACCTTC. The chain employs TRBV7-9 and TRBJ1-2; TRBD1 is a possible D gene (5 bases). The CDR3 loop spans 13 amino acids. Germline V CDR1 and CDR2: SEHNR, FQNEAQ (reference sequence). The V and J ends lost 5 bases and 3 bases respectively, with 10 bases between them.

The CDR3, as DNA: TGTGCCAGCAGCTTGGGGGGACAGGGTAACAATGAGCAGTTCTTC. Amino acid sequence: CASSLGGQGNNEQFF. The chain combines TRBV5-6 with TRBJ2-1; TRBD1 matches at 9 bases. Germline V CDR1 and CDR2: SGHDT, YYEEEE. V lost 0 bases and J lost 5; bases outside the gene matches: 3. This CDR3 comprises 15 residues.